The 27 T cell receptor beta chains in this list originate from one sample, sequenced in a study of blood T cells in healthy people across ages (dated by TCRdb to the mid-2010s). Libraries were made using 5' RACE. Reads for this sample came from an Illumina HiSeq 2500. The second PCR ran for roughly 7 to 11 cycles and used a J-beta primer mix along with a sample-barcoded 5' primer. In-frame beta chains were kept once TCRdb had trimmed the public reads at Q25 with fastp and called clones with MiXCR. All rows with the same CDR3 protein become a single entry with the most common DNA and genes. The sample table holds about 800,000 distinct CDR3 sequences, of which around 25% were seen once. The top ten constitute under 4% of the sample. The sample was also linked to a second study, of T cells of mothers and their children.

Sequencing was carried out using blood. All receptors derive from a boy aged 10-17 years in good health.

The rearrangement links TRBV12-3 or TRBV12-4 to TRBJ1-1, with D tentatively TRBD1 (5 bases). CDR3 length equals 12 residues. V lost 5 bases and J lost 7, with 11 bases in between. The CDR3 DNA is TGTGCCAGCAGTCCAGGGTCTGGTGAAGCTTTCTTT. Protein: CASSPGSGEAFF.

Of note for this clonotype: At one of its ends the junction is not consistent with the germline gene, which may arise from a read error. This rearrangement joins TRBV18 to TRBJ1-1; possible D gene TRBD1, 6 bases. The length of the CDR3 is 15 residues. CDR1 is KGHSH, CDR2 LQKENI, per germline. CDR3 protein: CASSREGQGNTETFF. DNA for the CDR3: TGTGCCAGCTCACGAGAGGGACAAGGGAACACTGAAACTTTCTTT.

The chain employs TRBV27 and TRBJ1-6; 8 nucleotides align to TRBD1. Unmatched junction bases numbered 6, after V lost 4 bases and J lost 7 bases. The CDR3 sequence is 15 residues long. Germline CDR1 and CDR2: MNHEY and SMNVEV (reference sequence). In DNA, the CDR3 is TGTGCCAGCAGTTACGGACAGGGTCTAAATTCACCCCTCCACTTT. Amino acid sequence: CASSYGQGLNSPLHF.

This sequence joins TRBV7-2 and TRBJ2-1; TRBD2 matches 9 bases. This CDR3 has 15 amino acids. Trimming took 4 bases from V and 5 from J; bases not matched to a gene: 6. Germline V gene data show CDR1 as SGHTA and CDR2 as FQGNSA. The CDR3 sequence is CASSSTGLANNEQFF. CDR3 nucleotide sequence: TGTGCCAGCAGCTCCACTGGACTAGCGAACAATGAGCAGTTCTTC.

This clonotype was counted between two and nine times. The CDR3 sequence: CASSGTNNEQFF. As DNA, the CDR3 is TGTGCCAGCAGCGGGACTAACAATGAGCAGTTCTTC. V is TRBV9 and J is TRBJ2-1; weak D call: TRBD2 (6 bases). Trimming removed 3 bases at V and 5 bases at J, with 6 bases between. This CDR3 is 12 amino acids long. CDR1 is SGDLS, CDR2 YYNGEE, per germline.

V gene TRBV18 combines with J gene TRBJ2-7, with D unclear. V was shortened by 3 bases and J by 5 bases, with 14 bases between the two germline ends. This CDR3 is built from 14 residues. Germline CDR1 KGHSH, CDR2 LQKENI. The CDR3 DNA sequence: TGTGCCAGCTCACCCCATCTTGGTTTCAACGAGCAGTACTTC. This translates into CASSPHLGFNEQYF. Filled out from reference TRBV18 and TRBJ2-7, the complete variable domain reads NAGVMQNPRHLVRRRGQEARLRCSPMKGHSHVYWYRQLPEEGLKFMVYLQKENIIDESGMPKERFSAEFPKEGPSILRIQQVVRGDSAAYFCASSPHLGFNEQYFGPGTRLTVT.

J is TRBJ2-1 and V is TRBV20-1, with a possible D match to TRBD2 (5 bases). The CDR3 length is 17 residues. Trimming removed 5 bases from V and 0 bases from J, with 20 bases in between. The V gene's germline CDR1 is DFQATT and CDR2 SNEGSKA (reference sequence). The CDR3: CSALDWNVGSSYNEQFF. CDR3 nucleotides: TGCAGTGCTCTGGACTGGAACGTGGGGAGCTCCTACAATGAGCAGTTCTTC.

This clonotype was picked up a small number of times. The rearrangement uses TRBV28 and TRBJ2-5, with TRBD2 matching over 7 bases. The J call may be mistaken, given a closer DNA end match to TRBJ2-7. This CDR3 has 16 amino acids. Looked up from germline, CDR1 is MDHEN and CDR2 is SYDVKM. CDR3 in amino acids: CASTVGWVAGSYEQYF. The CDR3 nucleotides read TGTGCCAGCACCGTAGGATGGGTAGCGGGCTCCTACGAGCAGTACTTC.

The V and J genes are TRBV7-9 and TRBJ2-7, with D possibly TRBD2 on 6 matching bases. This CDR3 has 13 amino acids. CDR1 is SEHNR, CDR2 FQNEAQ, per germline (reference sequence). The germline V and J ends were trimmed by 5 bases and 4 bases, with 12 bases remaining between them. The CDR3 loop reads CASSNRERYEQYF. The CDR3 bases are TGTGCCAGCAGCAACCGGGAGCGGTACGAGCAGTACTTC.

This clonotype was detected only a few times. The genes are TRBV7-2 and TRBJ1-1; D not certain. Germline-derived CDR1 and CDR2 are SGHTA and FQGNSA. Trimming stripped 5 bases from V and 1 base from J, with 11 bases between. This CDR3 contains 14 residues. The CDR3: CASSRQSGNTEAFF. Here the CDR3 DNA reads TGTGCCAGCAGCCGCCAGTCGGGGAACACTGAAGCTTTCTTT. Variable domain in full (rest from reference TRBV7-2 and TRBJ1-1): GAGVSQSPSNKVTEKGKDVELRCDPISGHTALYWYRQSLGQGLEFLIYFQGNSAPDKSGLPSDRFSAERTGGSVSTLTIQRTQQEDSAVYLCASSRQSGNTEAFFGQGTRLTVV.

The sample holds a few counts of this clonotype. This chain connects TRBV7-2 to TRBJ2-7, with TRBD2 as a possible D gene (6 bases). Germline CDR1 and CDR2: SGHTA and FQGNSA. With 5 bases removed from V and 3 bases from J, the gap between germline ends came to 11 bases. The CDR3 spans 13 residues. This chain's CDR3 is CASSRDSVYEQYF. CDR3 nucleotides: TGTGCCAGCAGCCGGGACTCCGTCTACGAGCAGTACTTC.

The rearrangement links TRBV6-5 to TRBJ2-5, with 9 bases aligning to TRBD2. The J call is uncertain, as TRBJ2-7 better fits the DNA end. Per the germline V gene, CDR1 is MNHEY and CDR2 is SVGAGI. This CDR3 is 12 amino acids long. In nucleotides, the CDR3 is TGTGCCAGCGGACGACTAGCGGACGAGCAGTACTTC. Translating it yields CASGRLADEQYF.

The count of this clonotype is one. The V and J genes are TRBV28 and TRBJ1-2, with D possibly being TRBD1 (5 bases). V shed 2 bases and J shed 4 bases, with 11 bases lying between them. The germline V gene encodes CDR1 MDHEN and CDR2 SYDVKM. This CDR3 spans 14 amino acids. The CDR3 spells CASSLRPDSYGYTF. CDR3 sequence (DNA): TGTGCCAGCAGTTTACGGCCCGACAGCTATGGCTACACCTTC.

This chain links TRBV20-1 with TRBJ1-2; TRBD1 matches at 11 bases. The CDR3 runs to 14 residues. Germline loops: CDR1 DFQATT, CDR2 SNEGSKA (reference sequence). The J segment lost 2 bases and the V segment lost 3 bases, leaving 2 bases of the junction unmatched. For the CDR3, the DNA is TGCAGTGCTAGGGACAGGGGGCAAAACTATGGCTACACCTTC. This codes for CSARDRGQNYGYTF.

This clonotype came up a few times. The V call is TRBV3-1, the J call TRBJ1-4, with TRBD1 identical over 7 bases. The CDR3 totals 15 residues. V shed 3 bases, J shed 4 bases, and the junction held 5 bases outside the gene matches. Germline loops: CDR1 LGHDT, CDR2 YNNKEL (reference sequence). The CDR3: CASSQPTGVNEKLFF. Here the CDR3 DNA reads TGTGCCAGCAGCCAGCCTACAGGGGTTAATGAAAAACTGTTTTTT.

This chain joins TRBV6-2 or TRBV6-3 and TRBJ2-2; 9 bases are a match to TRBD2. The length of the CDR3 is 19 residues. V lost 2 bases and J lost 1; bases outside the gene matches: 11. The germline CDR1 and CDR2 sequences are MNHEY and SVGEGT. DNA of the CDR3: TGTGCCAGCAGTTACCTAGCGGGATCGAGTTTGGAGAACACCGGGGAGCTGTTTTTT. This encodes CASSYLAGSSLENTGELFF.

This clonotype is a singleton in its sample. V gene TRBV20-1 combines with J gene TRBJ2-1; D remains ambiguous. Germline loops: CDR1 DFQATT, CDR2 SNEGSKA (reference sequence). The CDR3 is 13 residues long. Trimming pared 8 bases from V and 3 bases from J, leaving 14 bases between. DNA of the CDR3: TGCAGTAAATGGTCAGGAGACTACAATGAGCAGTTCTTC. Protein sequence: CSKWSGDYNEQFF.

This clonotype showed up just a few times. The chain uses TRBV4-2 and TRBJ2-4; D is ambiguous. Trimming took 0 bases from V and 10 from J, leaving 7 bases between them. The germline V gene has CDR1 LGHNA and CDR2 YNFKEQ. The CDR3 spans 12 residues. CDR3 in amino acids: CASSQDGRIQYF. The CDR3 DNA is TGTGCCAGCAGCCAAGATGGCAGGATTCAGTACTTC.

This clonotype showed up just once. V usage is TRBV4-1 and J usage is TRBJ1-1; no definite D call. The germline CDR1 and CDR2 sequences are MGHRA and YSYEKL. Between the trimmed V and J ends, which lost 2 bases and 4 bases, there was a span of 14 bases. The CDR3 spans 15 residues. The DNA of the CDR3 is TGCGCCAGCAGCCAACCGGACCAAAAGGCCACTGAAGCTTTCTTT. Amino acid sequence: CASSQPDQKATEAFF.

This clonotype was detected only a few times. The V gene is TRBV27, the J gene TRBJ1-1; TRBD1 aligns across 7 bases. V trimming: 4 bases; J trimming: 7 bases; junction bases outside the gene matches: 9. The germline V gene has CDR1 MNHEY and CDR2 SMNVEV (reference sequence). The CDR3 covers 14 residues. CDR3 sequence (DNA): TGTGCCAGCAGTTGGGGGCAGGGGGACATTGAAGCTTTCTTT. Translating gives CASSWGQGDIEAFF.

This clonotype was found a few times. The chain carries TRBV6-2 or TRBV6-3 and TRBJ2-7; 9 bases align to TRBD1. Trimming removed 5 bases from V and 5 bases from J; junction bases left unmatched: 10. Looked up from germline, CDR1 is MNHEY and CDR2 is SVGEGT. This CDR3 is built from 15 residues. The CDR3 DNA sequence: TGTGCCAGCAGTGACCCGGGACAGGGTTTCCACGAGCAGTACTTC. Amino acids: CASSDPGQGFHEQYF.

The chain is built from TRBV2 and TRBJ1-5; unclear D gene. Trimming removed 5 bases from V and 4 bases from J, with 15 bases in between. CDR3 length equals 15 residues. The germline CDR1 and CDR2 sequences are SNHLY and FYNNEI. The CDR3 region is CASSSYSVWNQPQHF. As DNA, the CDR3 is TGTGCCAGCAGTTCGTACAGTGTATGGAATCAGCCCCAGCATTTT.

This clonotype was picked up a small number of times. This rearrangement joins TRBV5-1 to TRBJ2-1; D gene ambiguous. Trimming shortened V by 3 bases and J by 3 bases, and 13 bases separated the two germline ends. Germline V gene sequence: CDR1 SGHRS, CDR2 YFSETQ. This CDR3 contains 15 residues. CDR3 nucleotide sequence: TGCGCCAGCAGCTCCGGTCTAGAAATCTACAATGAGCAGTTCTTC. This codes for CASSSGLEIYNEQFF.

This sequence joins TRBV5-1 and TRBJ2-2, with 7 bases fitting TRBD1. Germline values: CDR1 SGHRS, CDR2 YFSETQ. The CDR3 covers 15 residues. J lost 5 bases, V lost 3 bases, and 7 bases had no gene match. The CDR3 region has the DNA TGCGCCAGCAGCTCGACAGGGTCGGTTACCGGGGAGCTGTTTTTT. Its translation: CASSSTGSVTGELFF.

The chain has TRBV9 and TRBJ2-1, with D possibly being TRBD2 (7 bases). The germline V gene encodes CDR1 SGDLS and CDR2 YYNGEE. Trimming pared 0 bases from V and 5 bases from J, leaving 18 bases between. CDR3 size: 17 residues. CDR3 residues: CASSVGGGLAGNNEQFF. For the CDR3, the DNA is TGTGCCAGCAGCGTAGGGGGGGGGCTAGCCGGGAACAATGAGCAGTTCTTC.

This clonotype was found a few times. Here the CDR3 reads CSARFPLSSTDTQYF. In DNA form, the CDR3 reads TGCAGTGCTAGATTCCCACTCTCTAGCACAGATACGCAGTATTTT. The rearrangement joins TRBV20-1 to TRBJ2-3; no clear D gene. Per the germline V gene, CDR1 is DFQATT and CDR2 is SNEGSKA (reference sequence). The length of the CDR3 is 15 residues. The V gene lost 2 bases and the J gene lost 0 bases, with 12 bases spanning the gap.

This clonotype was observed a few times. The V and J genes are TRBV29-1 and TRBJ2-7; D ambiguous. The CDR3 has 14 residues. Germline V CDR1 and CDR2: SQVTM, ANQGSEA. Trimming removed 0 bases at V and 0 bases at J, with 9 bases between. Here the CDR3 reads CSVEEALSSYEQYF. In DNA form, the CDR3 reads TGCAGCGTTGAAGAGGCTCTTAGCTCCTACGAGCAGTACTTC.